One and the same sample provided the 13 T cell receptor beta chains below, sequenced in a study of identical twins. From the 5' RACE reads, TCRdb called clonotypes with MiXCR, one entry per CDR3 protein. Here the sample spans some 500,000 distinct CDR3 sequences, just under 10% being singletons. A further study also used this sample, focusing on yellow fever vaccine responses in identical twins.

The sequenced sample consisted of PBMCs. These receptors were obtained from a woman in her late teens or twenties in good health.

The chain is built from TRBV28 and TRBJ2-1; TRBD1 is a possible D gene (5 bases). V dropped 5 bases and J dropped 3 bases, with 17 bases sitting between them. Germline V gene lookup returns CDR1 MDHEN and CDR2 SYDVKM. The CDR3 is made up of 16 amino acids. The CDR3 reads CASSPPTGGIYNEQFF. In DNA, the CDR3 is TGTGCCAGCAGTCCGCCAACAGGTGGGATCTACAATGAGCAGTTCTTC.

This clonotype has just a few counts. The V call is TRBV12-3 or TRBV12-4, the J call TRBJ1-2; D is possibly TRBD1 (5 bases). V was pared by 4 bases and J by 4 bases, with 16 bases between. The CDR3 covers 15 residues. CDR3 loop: CASSSPRDGSYGYTF. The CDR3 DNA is TGTGCCAGCAGTTCCCCCAGGGACGGTTCCTATGGCTACACCTTC.

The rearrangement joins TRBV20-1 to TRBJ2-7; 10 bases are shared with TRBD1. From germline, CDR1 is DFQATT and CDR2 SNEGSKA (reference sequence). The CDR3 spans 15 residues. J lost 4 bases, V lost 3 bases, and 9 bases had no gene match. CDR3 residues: CSASAGTGAYYEQYF. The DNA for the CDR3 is TGCAGTGCTAGTGCCGGGACAGGGGCCTATTACGAGCAGTACTTC.

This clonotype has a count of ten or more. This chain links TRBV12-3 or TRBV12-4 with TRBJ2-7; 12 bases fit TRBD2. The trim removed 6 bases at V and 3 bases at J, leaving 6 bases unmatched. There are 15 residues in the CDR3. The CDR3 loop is CASRRTSGNRYEQYF. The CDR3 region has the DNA TGTGCCAGCAGGAGGACTAGCGGGAACCGCTACGAGCAGTACTTC.

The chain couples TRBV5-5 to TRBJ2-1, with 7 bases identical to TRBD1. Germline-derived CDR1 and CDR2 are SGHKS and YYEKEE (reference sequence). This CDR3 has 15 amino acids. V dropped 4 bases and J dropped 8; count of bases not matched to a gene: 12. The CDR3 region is CASSRTGPAVDEQFF. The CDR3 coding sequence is TGTGCCAGCAGCCGGACAGGTCCGGCGGTCGATGAGCAGTTCTTC.

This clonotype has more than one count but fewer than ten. In nucleotides, the CDR3 is TGTGCCAGCAGCTCAATCAGCGGGGGGGCTCTCTACGAGCAGTACTTC. This codes for CASSSISGGALYEQYF. The chain employs TRBV13 and TRBJ2-7, with 10 positions matching TRBD2. After removal of 4 bases from V and 3 bases from J, the junction contained 9 bases not matched to a gene. Germline-derived CDR1 and CDR2 are PRHDT and FYEKMQ (reference sequence). The CDR3 totals 16 residues.

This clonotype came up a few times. Written as DNA, the CDR3 is TGTGCCAGCAGCTTCGTAGGCTCCTACAATGAGCAGTTCTTC. This gives the protein CASSFVGSYNEQFF. The chain combines TRBV11-2 with TRBJ2-1; D not resolved. The CDR3 has 14 amino acids. V gave up 3 bases and J gave up 0 bases, with 6 bases separating them. In germline, CDR1 is SGHAT, CDR2 FQNNGV.

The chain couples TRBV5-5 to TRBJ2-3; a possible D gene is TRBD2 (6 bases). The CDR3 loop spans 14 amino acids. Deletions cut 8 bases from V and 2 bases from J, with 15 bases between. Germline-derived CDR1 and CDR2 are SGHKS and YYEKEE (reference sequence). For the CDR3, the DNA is TGTGCCAGGAGCCCGGGACTCGACACAGATACGCAGTATTTT. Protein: CARSPGLDTDTQYF.

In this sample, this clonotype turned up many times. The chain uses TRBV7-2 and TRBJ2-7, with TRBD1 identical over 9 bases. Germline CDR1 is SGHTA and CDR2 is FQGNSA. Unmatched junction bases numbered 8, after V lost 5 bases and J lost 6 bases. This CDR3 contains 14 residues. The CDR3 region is CASSPTRTGAEQYF. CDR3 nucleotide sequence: TGTGCCAGCAGCCCCACTCGGACAGGGGCCGAGCAGTACTTC.

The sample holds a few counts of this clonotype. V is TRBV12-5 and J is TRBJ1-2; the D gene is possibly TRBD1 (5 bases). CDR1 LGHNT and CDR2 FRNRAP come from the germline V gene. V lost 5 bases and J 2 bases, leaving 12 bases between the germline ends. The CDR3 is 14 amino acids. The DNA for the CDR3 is TGTGCTAGTGGTCCCTCGGGACGGAACTATGGCTACACCTTC. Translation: CASGPSGRNYGYTF.

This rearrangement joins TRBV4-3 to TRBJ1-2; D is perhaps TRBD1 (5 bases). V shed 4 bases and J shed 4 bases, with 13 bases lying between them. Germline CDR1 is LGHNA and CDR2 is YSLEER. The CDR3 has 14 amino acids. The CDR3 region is CASSPSRGFYGYTF. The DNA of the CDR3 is TGCGCCAGCAGCCCAAGTAGGGGCTTCTATGGCTACACCTTC.

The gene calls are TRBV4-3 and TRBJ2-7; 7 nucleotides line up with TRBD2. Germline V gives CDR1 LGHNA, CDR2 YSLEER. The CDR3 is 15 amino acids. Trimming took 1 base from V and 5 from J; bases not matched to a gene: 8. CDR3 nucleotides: TGCGCCAGCAGCCAAGGGGGCGGGAGCCCACACGAGCAGTACTTC. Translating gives CASSQGGGSPHEQYF.

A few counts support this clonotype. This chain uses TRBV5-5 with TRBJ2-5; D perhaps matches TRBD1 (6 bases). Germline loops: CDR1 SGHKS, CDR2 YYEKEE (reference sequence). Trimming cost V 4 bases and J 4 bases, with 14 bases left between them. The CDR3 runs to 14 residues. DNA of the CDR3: TGTGCCAGCAGCCCTGGACAGCCGGGAGAGACCCAGTACTTC. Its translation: CASSPGQPGETQYF.